This TCR beta chain was found in a study of blood T cells in healthy people across ages. The study, taken as a whole, reports: In older individuals, TCR beta diversity per million T cells was lower, falling roughly linearly with age.

Next came a second PCR, run for about 6 to 11 cycles, which used a sample-barcoded 5' primer along with a J-beta primer mix. From the 5' RACE reads, TCRdb called clonotypes with MiXCR, one entry per CDR3 protein. The top ten hold about 4.1% of the sample, which has roughly 1.5 million distinct CDR3 sequences, about 42% seen once. Every sample yielded at least 6.5 million isolated PBMCs. This clonotype was observed a few times. Its matching antigen is unknown. CDR3 size: 13 residues. The V gene lost 0 bases and the J gene lost 3 bases, with 7 bases spanning the gap. CDR1 SGDLS and CDR2 YYNGEE come from the germline V gene.

The TCR was taken from a woman aged 18-29 years in good health. The sequenced sample consisted of blood. This rearrangement joins TRBV9 to TRBJ2-7, with D perhaps given as TRBD1 or TRBD2 (5 bases each). DNA of the CDR3: TGTGCCAGCAGCGTAGGGGACGGCTACGAGCAGTACTTC. It is translated as CASSVGDGYEQYF.